The T cell receptor beta chain described here comes from a study of cytomegalovirus exposure and HLA in healthy donors. 13 Jbeta primers and 60 Vbeta primers were used for the PCR. Libraries were prepared by immunoSEQ multiplex PCR; TCRdb keeps only in-frame clonotypes and omits some of them. The sample holds approximately 100,000 clones, about 79% seen once. Donors were nominally healthy when sampled, though unrecorded immune exposures were likely. V gave up 3 bases and J gave up 0 bases; unmatched junction bases: 5. The CDR3 runs to 16 residues. Germline V lookup: CDR1 SGHNT, CDR2 YYREEE (reference sequence).

The sequence came from a human donor in good health. Sequencing was carried out using PBMCs. The chain couples TRBV5-4 to TRBJ2-2; 7 nucleotides align to TRBD1. CDR3 nucleotides: TGTGCCAGCAGCTCCTCCGGGACAGCGAACACCGGGGAGCTGTTTTTT. Amino acids: CASSSSGTANTGELFF.